This TCR beta chain was identified during a study of radiation and T cells in renal cell carcinoma. Study conclusions and caveats: From baseline, blood top tumor clonotypes peaked at 2 weeks post-radiation.

Only in-frame clones appear in the TCRdb table, and some are missing; sequencing was by immunoSEQ multiplex PCR. This repertoire shows tens of thousands of clones, over 65% found once; its top ten account for around 5.8%. With respect to this clone: Its antigen is currently unknown.

This CDR3 contains 15 residues. The germline V gene has CDR1 SGHRS and CDR2 YFSETQ. With 0 bases clipped from V and 2 bases from J, the junction kept 5 bases outside the gene matches. Time point meaning: baseline pretreatment blood. Treatment described: 15 Gy SBRT to primary tumor, nephrectomy 4 weeks later. Serial blood draws occurred at baseline and 2 and 4 weeks post-SBRT. The J gene is TRBJ2-7, the V gene TRBV5-1, with 7 bases aligning to TRBD1. Sequenced material: blood, taken from a patient whose treatment included radiotherapy and nephrectomy. The clonotype originates from a man aged 55 to 69 with renal cell carcinoma. The CDR3 DNA follows: TGCGCCAGCAGCTTGGCCCGGACAGGTCCCTACGAGCAGTACTTC. The encoded protein is CASSLARTGPYEQYF.